Described below is a single TCR beta chain sequence and its context. What it binds is not known. Germline CDR1 and CDR2: MDHEN and SYDVKM. CDR3 size: 15 residues. Trimming took off 1 base at V and 1 base at J, with 9 bases between the two ends. These data belong to a study of shared clonotypes between healthy human individuals. General study results and limits: Large sequencing depth failed to make sorted-subset sequencing complete, rarefaction showed.

Method: immunoSEQ multiplex PCR; TCRdb's copy keeps in-frame clones and lacks some. The data show over 2 million clones, just under 95% seen once. Selected positively for CCR7 and CD45RO-negative, naive CD8 cells excluded terminally differentiated effector memory CD45RA+ cells. The TCR was taken from a man between 18 and 35 years old in good health. The material sequenced was naive CD8+ T cells sorted from blood. The V gene is TRBV28, the J gene TRBJ2-3, with a weak D call TRBD1 (6 bases). CDR3 sequence (DNA): TGTGCCAGCAGTTTATATGCAGGGGGCACAGATACGCAGTATTTT. It encodes CASSLYAGGTDTQYF.